This T cell receptor (beta chain) came from a study of radiotherapy plus CTLA-4 blockade in lung cancer. Study-level findings and limits: TCR clones of tumor origin grew in blood after radiotherapy plus ipilimumab.

Profiling relied on immunoSEQ multiplex PCR, and the TCRdb table lists in-frame clones only, not all of them. The sample yields about 80,000 clones, about 78% seen once. Remarks on this clone: Antigen: not known.

The sample was peripheral blood, taken from a patient treated with radiotherapy plus ipilimumab. The receptor's source is a human donor with non-small cell lung cancer whose response to radiotherapy plus ipilimumab could not be evaluated. Some clones in this sample may be carry-over from other donors' samples.

The CDR3 here is CASSLNRGALYGYTF. The CDR3 coding sequence is TGTGCCAGCAGCTTAAACAGGGGGGCCCTCTATGGCTACACCTTC. The chain employs TRBV9 and TRBJ1-2; 8 nucleotides align to TRBD1. Trimming removed 4 bases from V and 4 bases from J; junction bases left unmatched: 9. Germline-derived CDR1 and CDR2 are SGDLS and YYNGEE. CDR3 length: 15 residues.